These 22 T cell receptor beta chains share one sample of origin, sequenced in a study of cytomegalovirus exposure and HLA in healthy donors. Assay: immunoSEQ multiplex PCR; the TCRdb copy retains only in-frame clones and omits some. The sample has approximately 82,000 clones, roughly 94% seen once; the top ten hold 0.6% to 0.7%. The sample was PBMCs. Receptor source: a woman aged 18-29 years in good health and CMV-seronegative.

This clone has just one count. This chain connects TRBV7-9 to TRBJ2-7; D call uncertain. CDR3 length: 12 residues. The germline V gene encodes CDR1 SEHNR and CDR2 FQNEAQ (reference sequence). V lost 5 bases, J lost 2 bases, and 7 bases lay in between. This chain's CDR3 is CASSQLTYEQYF. CDR3 coding DNA: TGTGCCAGCAGCCAACTAACCTACGAGCAGTACTTC.

V and J are TRBV4-3 and TRBJ2-5; possible D gene TRBD2, 5 bases. Germline V gene sequence: CDR1 LGHNA, CDR2 YSLEER. The CDR3 has 14 residues. V was pared by 4 bases and J by 2 bases, with 11 bases between. The CDR3 spells CASSPTRGQETQYF. The CDR3 DNA is TGCGCCAGCAGCCCAACCCGGGGTCAAGAGACCCAGTACTTC.

The chain carries TRBV5-1 and TRBJ2-1; tentative D call: TRBD2 (5 bases). Germline CDR1 and CDR2: SGHRS and YFSETQ. This CDR3 is built from 12 residues. V lost 4 bases and J 4 bases, leaving 6 bases between the germline ends. The CDR3 sequence: CASSPGYNEQFF. The CDR3 DNA reads TGCGCCAGCAGCCCGGGGTACAATGAGCAGTTCTTC.

The gene calls are TRBV11-2 and TRBJ2-4, with no clear D. This CDR3 has 14 amino acids. Germline lookup yields CDR1 SGHAT and CDR2 FQNNGV. The ends were cut back, 4 bases at V and 1 base at J, with 8 bases in the middle. CDR3 sequence: CASSSRLAKNIQYF. The DNA for the CDR3 is TGTGCCAGCAGCTCCAGACTGGCCAAAAACATTCAGTACTTC. Full variable domain (outside the CDR3, taken from reference TRBV11-2 and TRBJ2-4): EAGVAQSPRYKIIEKRQSVAFWCNPISGHATLYWYQQILGQGPKLLIQFQNNGVVDDSQLPKDRFSAERLKGVDSTLKIQPAKLEDSAVYLCASSSRLAKNIQYFGAGTRLSVL.

This chain uses TRBV27 with TRBJ2-7; perhaps TRBD2 as D (5 bases). The germline CDR1 and CDR2 sequences are MNHEY and SMNVEV (reference sequence). The V and J ends lost 6 bases and 0 bases respectively, with 9 bases between them. CDR3 length equals 13 residues. Here the CDR3 reads CASREDVSYEQYF. In nucleotides, the CDR3 is TGTGCCAGCAGGGAGGACGTCTCCTACGAGCAGTACTTC.

This rearrangement joins TRBV5-6 to TRBJ1-4; possible D gene TRBD1, 5 bases. The CDR3 has 17 residues. Trimming pared 0 bases from V and 1 base from J, leaving 13 bases between. Per germline, CDR1 SGHDT and CDR2 YYEEEE. This CDR3 reads CASSLGPGIITNEKLFF. The CDR3, as DNA: TGTGCCAGCAGCTTGGGGCCAGGGATCATAACTAATGAAAAACTGTTTTTT.

V usage is TRBV30 and J usage is TRBJ2-7, with D unresolved. V gave up 4 bases and J gave up 0 bases, with 4 bases separating them. The CDR3 is 11 residues long. Germline CDR1 is GTSNPN and CDR2 is SVGIG (reference sequence). The CDR3: CAWMASYEQYF. The CDR3 nucleotides are TGTGCCTGGATGGCCTCCTACGAGCAGTACTTC.

The gene calls are TRBV4-1 and TRBJ2-1, with 7 bases fitting TRBD2. The CDR3 has 15 residues. CDR1 is MGHRA, CDR2 YSYEKL, per germline. V was pared by 0 bases and J by 3 bases, with 2 bases of the junction left unmatched. The CDR3: CASSQDGTNYNEQFF. CDR3 bases: TGCGCCAGCAGCCAAGATGGGACTAACTACAATGAGCAGTTCTTC.

The chain carries TRBV9 and TRBJ2-2; tentative D call: TRBD2 (5 bases). This CDR3 is built from 15 residues. The V gene lost 1 base and the J gene lost 4 bases, with 11 bases spanning the gap. CDR1 and CDR2 from the germline V gene are SGDLS and YYNGEE. The CDR3 region has the DNA TGTGCCAGCAGCGTAAGAGGGAGTGGCACCGGGGAGCTGTTTTTT. Translating it yields CASSVRGSGTGELFF. Full variable domain (outside the CDR3, taken from reference TRBV9 and TRBJ2-2): DSGVTQTPKHLITATGQRVTLRCSPRSGDLSVYWYQQSLDQGLQFLIQYYNGEERAKGNILERFSAQQFPDLHSELNLSSLELGDSALYFCASSVRGSGTGELFFGEGSRLTVL.

The CDR3 nucleotides read TGCAGCGTCTCTCCTAGCGGGGGGAGGTCCGGGGAGCTGTTTTTT. Translation gives CSVSPSGGRSGELFF. The rearrangement joins TRBV29-1 to TRBJ2-2; 11 bases map to TRBD2. The germline V gene encodes CDR1 SQVTM and CDR2 ANQGSEA. Unmatched junction bases numbered 9, after V lost 6 bases and J lost 6 bases. CDR3 length: 15 residues.

This chain links TRBV6-4 with TRBJ1-1, with a tentative D call TRBD1 (6 bases). The CDR3 sequence is 13 residues long. Germline values: CDR1 MRHNA, CDR2 SNTAGT. Trimming took off 4 bases at V and 1 base at J, with 7 bases between the two ends. DNA for the CDR3: TGTGCCAGCAGTGTACAGGGGAACACTGAAGCTTTCTTT. Its translation: CASSVQGNTEAFF.

The chain links TRBV15 to TRBJ2-2; D remains unclear. Trimming left V 0 bases short and J 1 base short, with 6 bases between. The germline gives CDR1 LNHNV, CDR2 YYDKDF (reference sequence). The CDR3 has 15 residues. The CDR3, as DNA: TGTGCCACCAGCAGAGATCCCCTGAACACCGGGGAGCTGTTTTTT. This codes for CATSRDPLNTGELFF.

The chain links TRBV5-5 to TRBJ2-7; D call uncertain. Trimming stripped 2 bases from V and 2 bases from J, with 11 bases between. The CDR3 extends over 14 amino acids. Per the germline V gene, CDR1 is SGHKS and CDR2 is YYEKEE (reference sequence). As DNA, the CDR3 is TGTGCCAGCAGCTTTTTCGAGGTAACCTACGAGCAGTACTTC. Its protein is CASSFFEVTYEQYF.

CDR3 sequence: CASSYPQGDEYGYTF. CDR3 DNA sequence: TGTGCCAGCAGTTACCCTCAGGGGGATGAGTATGGCTACACCTTC. The rearrangement links TRBV6-6 to TRBJ1-2; 7 nucleotides align to TRBD1. CDR1 MNHNY and CDR2 SVGAGI come from the germline V gene (reference sequence). Trimming removed 2 bases from V and 5 bases from J; junction bases left unmatched: 8. This CDR3 comprises 15 residues.

This chain joins TRBV10-3 and TRBJ1-4; 9 nucleotides match TRBD1. After removal of 10 bases from V and 0 bases from J, the junction contained 6 bases not matched to a gene. The V gene's germline CDR1 is ENHRY and CDR2 SYGVKD. The CDR3 is 15 amino acids. The CDR3 loop reads CASQGQGATNEKLFF. In DNA form, the CDR3 reads TGTGCCAGCCAGGGACAGGGCGCAACTAATGAAAAACTGTTTTTT.

The chain links TRBV30 to TRBJ1-2; 9 bases match TRBD1. After removal of 5 bases from V and 8 bases from J, the junction contained 9 bases not matched to a gene. This CDR3 has 13 residues. Germline V gene lookup returns CDR1 GTSNPN and CDR2 SVGIG (reference sequence). The CDR3 nucleotides read TGTGCCTGGCGGGGACAGGGCCTGGGGGGCTACACCTTC. Its translation is CAWRGQGLGGYTF.

V and J are TRBV4-3 and TRBJ1-1; D not certain. With 0 bases removed from V and 6 bases from J, the gap between germline ends came to 14 bases. CDR1 LGHNA and CDR2 YSLEER come from the germline V gene. CDR3 length: 15 amino acids. The chain's CDR3 is CASSQEFGGIAEAFF. DNA for the CDR3: TGCGCCAGCAGCCAAGAATTTGGAGGGATCGCTGAAGCTTTCTTT.

The rearrangement joins TRBV14 to TRBJ1-2, with D uncertain. Germline lookup yields CDR1 SGHDN and CDR2 FVKESK. This CDR3 comprises 12 residues. The germline V and J ends were trimmed by 4 bases and 0 bases, with 3 bases remaining between them. CDR3 region: CASSRANYGYTF. CDR3 in DNA: TGTGCCAGCAGCCGAGCTAACTATGGCTACACCTTC.

The chain recombines TRBV28 with TRBJ2-1, with 12 positions matching TRBD2. Per the germline V gene, CDR1 is MDHEN and CDR2 is SYDVKM. J was trimmed by 8 bases and V by 4 bases; bases with no gene match: 9. The CDR3 contains 16 residues. The chain's CDR3 is CASSSLAGGVRHEQFF. CDR3 DNA: TGTGCCAGCAGTTCCCTAGCGGGAGGGGTACGGCATGAGCAGTTCTTC.

The chain carries TRBV9 and TRBJ2-4, with D possibly being TRBD2 (6 bases). CDR3 length: 14 residues. With 5 bases removed from V and 1 base from J, the gap between germline ends came to 10 bases. CDR1 is SGDLS, CDR2 YYNGEE, per germline. CDR3 coding DNA: TGTGCCAGCAGTGGAGGGAATGCCAAAAACATTCAGTACTTC. Amino acids: CASSGGNAKNIQYF. The variable domain in full, completed from reference TRBV9 and TRBJ2-4, reads DSGVTQTPKHLITATGQRVTLRCSPRSGDLSVYWYQQSLDQGLQFLIQYYNGEERAKGNILERFSAQQFPDLHSELNLSSLELGDSALYFCASSGGNAKNIQYFGAGTRLSVL.

Comments on this clone: Germline and junction disagree at one end, which may indicate a read error. This CDR3 is CASSKDSFTQYF. For the CDR3, the DNA is TGCGCCAGCAGCAAAGACAGTTTCACGCAGTATTTT. The chain links TRBV4-3 to TRBJ2-3; weak D call: TRBD1 (5 bases). The germline V gene has CDR1 LGHNA and CDR2 YSLEER. The CDR3 totals 12 residues.

V usage is TRBV7-9 and J usage is TRBJ1-1; D may be TRBD1 (6 bases). Looked up from germline, CDR1 is SEHNR and CDR2 is FQNEAQ (reference sequence). Trimming removed 3 bases at V and 7 bases at J, with 9 bases between. The CDR3 is 12 residues long. The CDR3 sequence: CASSFTGIEAFF. In DNA, the CDR3 is TGTGCCAGCAGCTTCACAGGGATTGAAGCTTTCTTT.